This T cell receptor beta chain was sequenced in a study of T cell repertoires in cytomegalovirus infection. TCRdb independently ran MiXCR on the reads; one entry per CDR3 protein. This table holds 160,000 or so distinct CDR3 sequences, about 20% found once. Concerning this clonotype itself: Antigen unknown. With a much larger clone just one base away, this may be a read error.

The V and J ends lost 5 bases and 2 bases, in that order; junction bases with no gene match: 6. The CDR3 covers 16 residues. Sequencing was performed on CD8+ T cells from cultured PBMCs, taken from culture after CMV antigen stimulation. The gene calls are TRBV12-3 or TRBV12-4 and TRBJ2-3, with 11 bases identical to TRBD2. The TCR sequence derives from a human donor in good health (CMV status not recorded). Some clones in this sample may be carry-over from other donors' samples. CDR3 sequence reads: CASSRYSGGDTDTQYF. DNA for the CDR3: TGTGCCAGCAGTCGGTATAGCGGGGGGGACACAGATACGCAGTATTTT.